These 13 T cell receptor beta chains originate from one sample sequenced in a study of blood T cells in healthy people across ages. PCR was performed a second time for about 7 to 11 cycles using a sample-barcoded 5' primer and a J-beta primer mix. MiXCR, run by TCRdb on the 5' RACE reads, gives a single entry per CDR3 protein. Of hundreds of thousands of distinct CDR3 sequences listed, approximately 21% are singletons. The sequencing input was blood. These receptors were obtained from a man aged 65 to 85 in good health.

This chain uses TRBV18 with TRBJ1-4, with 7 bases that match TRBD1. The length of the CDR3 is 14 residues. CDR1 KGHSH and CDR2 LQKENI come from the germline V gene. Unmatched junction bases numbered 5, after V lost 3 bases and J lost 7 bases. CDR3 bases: TGTGCCAGCTCACCTCTCGGACAGGTTGAAAAACTGTTTTTT. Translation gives CASSPLGQVEKLFF.

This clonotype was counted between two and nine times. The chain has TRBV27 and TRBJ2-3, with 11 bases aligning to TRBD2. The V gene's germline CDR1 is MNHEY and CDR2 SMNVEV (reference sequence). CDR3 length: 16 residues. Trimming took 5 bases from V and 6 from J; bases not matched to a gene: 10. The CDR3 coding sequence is TGTGCCAGCAGTCCGTTAACTAGCGGGAGTTGGGATACGCAGTATTTT. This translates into CASSPLTSGSWDTQYF.

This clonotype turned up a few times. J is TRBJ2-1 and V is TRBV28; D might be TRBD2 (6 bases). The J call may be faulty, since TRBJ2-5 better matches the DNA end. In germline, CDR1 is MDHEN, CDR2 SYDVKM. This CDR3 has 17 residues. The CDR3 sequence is CASSLLAGPTAPGTQYF. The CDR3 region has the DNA TGTGCCAGCAGTTTATTGGCGGGGCCCACCGCCCCGGGGACCCAGTACTTC.

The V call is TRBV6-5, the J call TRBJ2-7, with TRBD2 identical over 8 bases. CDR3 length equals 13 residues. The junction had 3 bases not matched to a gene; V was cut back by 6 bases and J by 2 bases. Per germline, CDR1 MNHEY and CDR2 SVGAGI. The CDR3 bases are TGTGCCAGCAGCCGGCGGGGGGCCTACGAGCAGTACTTC. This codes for CASSRRGAYEQYF.

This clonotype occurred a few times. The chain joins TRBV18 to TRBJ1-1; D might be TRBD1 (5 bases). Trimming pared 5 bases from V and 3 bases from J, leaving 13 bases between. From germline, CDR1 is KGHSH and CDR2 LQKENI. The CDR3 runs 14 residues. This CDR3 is CASSVRGSDTEAFF. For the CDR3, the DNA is TGTGCCAGCTCAGTAAGGGGATCGGACACTGAAGCTTTCTTT.

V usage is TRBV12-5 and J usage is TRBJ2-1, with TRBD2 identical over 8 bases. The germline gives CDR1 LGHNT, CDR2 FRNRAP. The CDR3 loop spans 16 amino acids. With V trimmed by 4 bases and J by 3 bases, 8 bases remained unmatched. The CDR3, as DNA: TGTGCTAGTGGTTGGCGAGCGGGGGCTGGCTACAATGAGCAGTTCTTC. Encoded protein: CASGWRAGAGYNEQFF.

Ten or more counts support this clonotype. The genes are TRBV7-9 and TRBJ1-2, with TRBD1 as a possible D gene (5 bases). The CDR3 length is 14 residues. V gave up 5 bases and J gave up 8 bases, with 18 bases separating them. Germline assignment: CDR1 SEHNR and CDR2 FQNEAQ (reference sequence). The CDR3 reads CASSRGWGIEGYTF. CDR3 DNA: TGTGCCAGCAGCAGAGGTTGGGGGATTGAAGGCTACACCTTC.

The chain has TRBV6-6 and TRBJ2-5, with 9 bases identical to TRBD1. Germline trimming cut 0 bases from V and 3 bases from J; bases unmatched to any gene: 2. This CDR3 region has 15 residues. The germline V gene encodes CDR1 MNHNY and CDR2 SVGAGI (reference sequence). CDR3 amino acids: CASSYSGQGKETQYF. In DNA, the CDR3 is TGTGCCAGCAGTTACTCCGGACAGGGGAAAGAGACCCAGTACTTC.

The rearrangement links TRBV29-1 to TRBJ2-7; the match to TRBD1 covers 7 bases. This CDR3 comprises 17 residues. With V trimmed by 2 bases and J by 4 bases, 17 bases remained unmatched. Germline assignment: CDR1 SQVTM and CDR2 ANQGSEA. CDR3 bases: TGCAGCGTTGAACATTCAAGGGGGCTCAAAGAGTTATACGAGCAGTACGTC. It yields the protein CSVEHSRGLKELYEQYV.

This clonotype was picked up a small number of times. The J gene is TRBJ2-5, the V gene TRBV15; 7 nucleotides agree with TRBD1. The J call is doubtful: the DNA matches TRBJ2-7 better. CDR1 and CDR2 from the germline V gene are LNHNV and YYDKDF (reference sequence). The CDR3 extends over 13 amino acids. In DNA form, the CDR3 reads TGTGCCACCTCCATACAGGGGTTCGACGAGCAGTACTTC. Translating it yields CATSIQGFDEQYF.

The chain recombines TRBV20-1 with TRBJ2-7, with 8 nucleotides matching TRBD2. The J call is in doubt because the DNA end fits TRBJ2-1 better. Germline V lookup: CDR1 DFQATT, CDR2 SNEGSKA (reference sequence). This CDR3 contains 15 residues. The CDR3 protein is CSARVGSGINNEQFF. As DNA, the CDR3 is TGCAGTGCTAGAGTAGGTAGCGGGATCAACAATGAGCAGTTCTTC.

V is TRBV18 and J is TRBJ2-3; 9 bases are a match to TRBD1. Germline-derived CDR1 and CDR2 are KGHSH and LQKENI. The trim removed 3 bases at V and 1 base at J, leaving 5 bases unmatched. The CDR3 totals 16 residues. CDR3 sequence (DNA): TGTGCCAGCTCACCGACAGGGGGAGTAGGCACAGATACGCAGTATTTT. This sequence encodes CASSPTGGVGTDTQYF.

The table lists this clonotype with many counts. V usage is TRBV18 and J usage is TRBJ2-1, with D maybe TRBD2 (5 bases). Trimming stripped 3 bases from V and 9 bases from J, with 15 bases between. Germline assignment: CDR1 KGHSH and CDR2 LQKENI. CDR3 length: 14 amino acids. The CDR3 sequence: CASSPPASYGEQFF. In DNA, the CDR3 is TGTGCCAGCTCACCCCCGGCTAGCTACGGTGAGCAGTTCTTC.